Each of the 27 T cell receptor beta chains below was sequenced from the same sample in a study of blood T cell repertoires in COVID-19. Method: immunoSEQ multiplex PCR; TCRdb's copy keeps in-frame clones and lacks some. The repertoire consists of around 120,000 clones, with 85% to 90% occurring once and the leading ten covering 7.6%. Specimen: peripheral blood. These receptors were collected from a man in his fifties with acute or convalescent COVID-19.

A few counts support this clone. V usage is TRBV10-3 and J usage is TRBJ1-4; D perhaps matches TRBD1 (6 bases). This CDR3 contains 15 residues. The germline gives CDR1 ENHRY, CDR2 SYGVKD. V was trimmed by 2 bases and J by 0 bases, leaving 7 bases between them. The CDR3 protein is CAISERGTTNEKLFF. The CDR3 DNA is TGTGCCATCAGTGAGAGGGGGACAACTAATGAAAAACTGTTTTTT.

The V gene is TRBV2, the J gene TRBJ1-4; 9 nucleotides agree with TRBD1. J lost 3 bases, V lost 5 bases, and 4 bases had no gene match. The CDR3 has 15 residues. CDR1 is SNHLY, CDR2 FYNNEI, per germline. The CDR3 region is CASSLRQGANEKLFF. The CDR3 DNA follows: TGTGCCAGCAGTTTACGACAGGGGGCTAATGAAAAACTGTTTTTT.

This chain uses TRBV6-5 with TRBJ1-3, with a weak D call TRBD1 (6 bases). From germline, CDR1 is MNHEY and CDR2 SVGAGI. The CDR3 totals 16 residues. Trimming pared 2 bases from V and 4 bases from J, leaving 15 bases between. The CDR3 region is CASSYGAGETGNTIYF. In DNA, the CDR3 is TGTGCCAGCAGTTACGGGGCAGGGGAGACCGGAAACACCATATATTTT.

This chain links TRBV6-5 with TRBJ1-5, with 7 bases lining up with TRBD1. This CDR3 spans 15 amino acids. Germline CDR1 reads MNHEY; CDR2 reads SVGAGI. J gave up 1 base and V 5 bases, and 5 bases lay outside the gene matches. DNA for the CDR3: TGTGCCAGCAGTACCCAGACAGGGAGCAATCAGCCCCAGCATTTT. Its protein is CASSTQTGSNQPQHF.

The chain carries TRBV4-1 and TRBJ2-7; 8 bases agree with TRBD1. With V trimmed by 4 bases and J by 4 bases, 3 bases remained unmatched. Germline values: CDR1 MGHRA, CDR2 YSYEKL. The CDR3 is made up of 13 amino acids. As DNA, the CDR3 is TGCGCCAGCAGCCGGACAGGGCAGTACGAGCAGTACTTC. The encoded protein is CASSRTGQYEQYF.

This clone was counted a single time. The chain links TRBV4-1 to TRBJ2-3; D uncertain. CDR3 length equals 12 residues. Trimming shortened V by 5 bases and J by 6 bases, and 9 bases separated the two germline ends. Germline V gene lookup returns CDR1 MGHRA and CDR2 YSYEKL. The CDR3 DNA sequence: TGCGCCAGCAGCACCGAGGTCGATACGCAGTATTTT. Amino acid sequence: CASSTEVDTQYF.

CDR3 DNA: TGTGCCACCAGTGATCCGACTAGCGGGAGCACAGATACGCAGTATTTT. Translation: CATSDPTSGSTDTQYF. The chain employs TRBV24-1 and TRBJ2-3; 10 bases are shared with TRBD2. Germline V CDR1 and CDR2: KGHDR, SFDVKD. The V segment lost 3 bases and the J segment 0 bases; nucleotides outside the gene matches: 2. The CDR3 totals 16 residues.

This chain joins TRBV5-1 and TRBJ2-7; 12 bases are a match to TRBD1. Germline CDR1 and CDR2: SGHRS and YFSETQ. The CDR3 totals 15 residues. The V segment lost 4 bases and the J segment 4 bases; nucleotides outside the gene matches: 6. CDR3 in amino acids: CASSPEGQGAYEQYF. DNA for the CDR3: TGCGCCAGCAGCCCGGAGGGACAGGGGGCATACGAGCAGTACTTC.

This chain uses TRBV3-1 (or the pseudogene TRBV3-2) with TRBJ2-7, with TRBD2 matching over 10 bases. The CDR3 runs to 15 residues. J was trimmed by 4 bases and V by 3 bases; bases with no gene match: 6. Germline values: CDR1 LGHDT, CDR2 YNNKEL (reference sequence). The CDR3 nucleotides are TGTGCCAGCAGCCAGCCAGCGGGAGGGAGATACGAGCAGTACTTC. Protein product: CASSQPAGGRYEQYF.

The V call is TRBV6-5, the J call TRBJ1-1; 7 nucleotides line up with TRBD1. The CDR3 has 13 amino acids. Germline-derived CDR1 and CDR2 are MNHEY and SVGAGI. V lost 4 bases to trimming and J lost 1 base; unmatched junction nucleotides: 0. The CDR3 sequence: CASSWDRNTEAFF. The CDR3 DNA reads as TGTGCCAGCAGTTGGGACAGGAACACTGAAGCTTTCTTT.

In nucleotides, the CDR3 is TGTGCCAGCAGGATTAGCGGGGGGGAGACCCAGTACTTC. Its translation: CASRISGGETQYF. V and J are TRBV7-2 and TRBJ2-5; 10 bases are a match to TRBD2. The CDR3 has 13 amino acids. Germline-derived CDR1 and CDR2 are SGHTA and FQGNSA. V shed 6 bases, J shed 5 bases, and the junction held 3 bases outside the gene matches.

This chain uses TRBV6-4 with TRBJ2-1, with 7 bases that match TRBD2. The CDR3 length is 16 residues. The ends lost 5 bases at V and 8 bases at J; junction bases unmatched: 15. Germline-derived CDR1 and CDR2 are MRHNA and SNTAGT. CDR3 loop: CASSYLHTSAVHEQFF. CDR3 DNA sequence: TGTGCCAGCAGTTACTTGCATACTAGCGCCGTCCATGAGCAGTTCTTC.

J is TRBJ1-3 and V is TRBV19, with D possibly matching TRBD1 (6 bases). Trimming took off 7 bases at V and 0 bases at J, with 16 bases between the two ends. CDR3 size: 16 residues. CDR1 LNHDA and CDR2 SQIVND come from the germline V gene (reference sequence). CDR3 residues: CASTKGGGYSGNTIYF. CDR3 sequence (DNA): TGTGCCAGTACCAAAGGGGGGGGCTACTCTGGAAACACCATATATTTT. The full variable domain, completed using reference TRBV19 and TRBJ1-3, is DGGITQSPKYLFRKEGQNVTLSCEQNLNHDAMYWYRQDPGQGLRLIYYSQIVNDFQKGDIAEGYSVSREKKESFPLTVTSAQKNPTAFYLCASTKGGGYSGNTIYFGEGSWLTVV.

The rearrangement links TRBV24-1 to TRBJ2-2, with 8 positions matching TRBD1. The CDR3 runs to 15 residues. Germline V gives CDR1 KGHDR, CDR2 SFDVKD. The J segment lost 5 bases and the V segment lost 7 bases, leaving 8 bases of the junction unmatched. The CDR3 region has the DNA TGTGCCACCAGCTATCGGACAGGGATAACCGGGGAGCTGTTTTTT. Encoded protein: CATSYRTGITGELFF.

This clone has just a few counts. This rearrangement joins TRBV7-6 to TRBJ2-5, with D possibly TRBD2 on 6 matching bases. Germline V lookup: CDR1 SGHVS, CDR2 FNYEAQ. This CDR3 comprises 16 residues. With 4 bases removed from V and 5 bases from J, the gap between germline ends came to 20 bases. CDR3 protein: CASSSSGSWGVETQYF. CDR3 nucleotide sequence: TGTGCCAGCAGCTCCTCGGGGTCTTGGGGGGTGGAGACCCAGTACTTC.

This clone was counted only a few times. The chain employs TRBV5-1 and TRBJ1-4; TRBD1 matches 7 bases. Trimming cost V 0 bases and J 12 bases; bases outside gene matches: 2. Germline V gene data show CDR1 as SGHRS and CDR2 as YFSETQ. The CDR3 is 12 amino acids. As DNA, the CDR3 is TGCGCCAGCAGCTTGGGAGACAGGGAACTGTTTTTT. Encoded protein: CASSLGDRELFF.

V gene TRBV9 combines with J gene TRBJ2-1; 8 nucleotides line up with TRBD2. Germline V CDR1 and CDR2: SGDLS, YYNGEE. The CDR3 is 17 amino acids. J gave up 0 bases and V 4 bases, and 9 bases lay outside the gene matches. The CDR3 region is CASSIGLARNSYNEQFF. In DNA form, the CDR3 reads TGTGCCAGCAGCATCGGACTAGCACGCAACTCCTACAATGAGCAGTTCTTC.

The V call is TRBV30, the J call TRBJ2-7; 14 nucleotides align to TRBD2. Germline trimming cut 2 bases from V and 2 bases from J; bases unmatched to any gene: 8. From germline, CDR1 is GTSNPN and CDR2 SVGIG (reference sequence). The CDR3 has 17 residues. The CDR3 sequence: CAWSRGTSGRGAYEQYF. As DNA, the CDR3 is TGTGCCTGGAGTCGGGGGACTAGCGGGAGAGGGGCCTACGAGCAGTACTTC. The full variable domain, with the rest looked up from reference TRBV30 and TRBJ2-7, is SQTIHQWPATLVQPVGSPLSLECTVEGTSNPNLYWYRQAAGRGLQLLFYSVGIGQISSEVPQNLSASRPQDRQFILSSKKLLLSDSGFYLCAWSRGTSGRGAYEQYFGPGTRLTVT.

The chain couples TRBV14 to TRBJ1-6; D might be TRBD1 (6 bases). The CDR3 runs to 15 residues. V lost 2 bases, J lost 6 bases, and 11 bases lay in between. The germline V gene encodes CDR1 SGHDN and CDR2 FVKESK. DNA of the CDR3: TGTGCCAGCAGCCAACAGGGGAGTGGTAATTCACCCCTCCACTTT. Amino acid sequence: CASSQQGSGNSPLHF.

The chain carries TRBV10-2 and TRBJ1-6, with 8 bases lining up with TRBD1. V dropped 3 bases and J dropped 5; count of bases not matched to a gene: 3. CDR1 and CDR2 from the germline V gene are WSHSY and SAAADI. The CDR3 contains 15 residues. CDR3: CASSEGDRNNSPLHF. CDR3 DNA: TGCGCCAGCAGTGAAGGGGACAGGAATAATTCACCCCTCCACTTT.

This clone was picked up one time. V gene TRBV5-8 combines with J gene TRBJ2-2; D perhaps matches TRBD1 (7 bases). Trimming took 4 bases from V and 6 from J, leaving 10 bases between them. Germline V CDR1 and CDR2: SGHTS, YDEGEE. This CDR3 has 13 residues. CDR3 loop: CASSGRGAGELFF. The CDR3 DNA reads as TGTGCCAGCAGCGGCAGGGGGGCCGGGGAGCTGTTTTTT. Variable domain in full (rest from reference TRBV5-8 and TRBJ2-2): EAGVTQSPTHLIKTRGQQATLRCSPISGHTSVYWYQQALGLGLQFLLWYDEGEERNRGNFPPRFSGRQFPNYSSELNVNALELEDSALYLCASSGRGAGELFFGEGSRLTVL.

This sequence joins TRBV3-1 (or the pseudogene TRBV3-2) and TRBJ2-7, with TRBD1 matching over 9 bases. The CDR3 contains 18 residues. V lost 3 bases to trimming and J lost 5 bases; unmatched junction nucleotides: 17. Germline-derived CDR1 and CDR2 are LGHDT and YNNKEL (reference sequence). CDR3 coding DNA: TGTGCCAGCAGCCAGAACGAGGGGACAGGGCGATATATCGACGAGCAGTACTTC. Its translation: CASSQNEGTGRYIDEQYF.

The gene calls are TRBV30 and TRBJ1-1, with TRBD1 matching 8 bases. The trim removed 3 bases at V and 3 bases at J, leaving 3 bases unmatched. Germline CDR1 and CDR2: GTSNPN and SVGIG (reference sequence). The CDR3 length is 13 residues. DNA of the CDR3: TGTGCCTGGAGGCAACAGGGGGACACTGAAGCTTTCTTT. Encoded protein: CAWRQQGDTEAFF.

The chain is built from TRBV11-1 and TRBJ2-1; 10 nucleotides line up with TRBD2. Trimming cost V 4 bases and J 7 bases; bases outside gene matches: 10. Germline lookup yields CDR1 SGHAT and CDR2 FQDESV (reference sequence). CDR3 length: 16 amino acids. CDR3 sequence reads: CASSSEGLAGVNEQFF. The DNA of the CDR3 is TGTGCCAGCAGCTCAGAGGGCCTAGCGGGAGTTAATGAGCAGTTCTTC.

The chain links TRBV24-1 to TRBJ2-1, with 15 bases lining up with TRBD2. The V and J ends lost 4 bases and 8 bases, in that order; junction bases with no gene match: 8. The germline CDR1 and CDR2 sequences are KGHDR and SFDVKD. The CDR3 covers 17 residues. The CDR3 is CATSDRGLAGGFHEQFF. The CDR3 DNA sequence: TGTGCCACCAGTGACCGTGGACTAGCGGGAGGGTTCCATGAGCAGTTCTTC.

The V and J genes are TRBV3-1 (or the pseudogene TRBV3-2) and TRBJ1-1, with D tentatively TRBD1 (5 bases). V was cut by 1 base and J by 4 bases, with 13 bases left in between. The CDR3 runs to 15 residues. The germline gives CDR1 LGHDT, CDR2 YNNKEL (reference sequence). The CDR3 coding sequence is TGTGCCAGCAGCCAAGCAGGTTGGGGCCCCACTGAAGCTTTCTTT. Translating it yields CASSQAGWGPTEAFF.

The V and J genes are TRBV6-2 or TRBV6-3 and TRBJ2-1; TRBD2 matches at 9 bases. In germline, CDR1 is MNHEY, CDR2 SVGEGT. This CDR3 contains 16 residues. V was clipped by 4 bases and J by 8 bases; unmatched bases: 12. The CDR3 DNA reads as TGTGCCAGCAGTTCGGTGGGAGCGGGAGGAGGCCATGAGCAGTTCTTC. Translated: CASSSVGAGGGHEQFF.